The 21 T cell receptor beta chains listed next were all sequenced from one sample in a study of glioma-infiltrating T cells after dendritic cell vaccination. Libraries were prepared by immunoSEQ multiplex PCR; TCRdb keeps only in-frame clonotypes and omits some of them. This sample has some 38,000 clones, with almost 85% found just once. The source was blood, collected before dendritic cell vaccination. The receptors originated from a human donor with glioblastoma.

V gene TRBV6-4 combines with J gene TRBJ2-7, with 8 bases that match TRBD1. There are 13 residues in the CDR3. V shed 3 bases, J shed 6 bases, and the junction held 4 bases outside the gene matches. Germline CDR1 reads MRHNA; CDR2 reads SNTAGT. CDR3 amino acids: CASSESDRAEQYF. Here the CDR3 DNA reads TGTGCCAGCAGTGAGTCGGACAGGGCCGAGCAGTACTTC.

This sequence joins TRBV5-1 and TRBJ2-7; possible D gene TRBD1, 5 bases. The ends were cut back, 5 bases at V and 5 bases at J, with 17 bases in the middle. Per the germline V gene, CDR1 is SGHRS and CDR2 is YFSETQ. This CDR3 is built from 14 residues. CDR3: CASSRAGQSDEQYF. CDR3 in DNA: TGCGCCAGCAGTCGGGCAGGGCAGTCTGACGAGCAGTACTTC.

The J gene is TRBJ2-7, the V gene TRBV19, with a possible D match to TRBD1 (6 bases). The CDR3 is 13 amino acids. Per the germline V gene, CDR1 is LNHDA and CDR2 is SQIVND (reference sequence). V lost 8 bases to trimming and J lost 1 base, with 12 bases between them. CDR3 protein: CASGGTASYEQYF. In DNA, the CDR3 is TGTGCCAGTGGGGGCACAGCGTCCTACGAGCAGTACTTC.

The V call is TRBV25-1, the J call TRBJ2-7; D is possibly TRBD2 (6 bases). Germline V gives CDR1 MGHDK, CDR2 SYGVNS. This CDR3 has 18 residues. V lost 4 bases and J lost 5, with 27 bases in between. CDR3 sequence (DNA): TGTGCCAGCAGTGCCCTCCCCATAAAGGCGGGAACCCCTAACGAGCAGTACTTC. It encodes CASSALPIKAGTPNEQYF.

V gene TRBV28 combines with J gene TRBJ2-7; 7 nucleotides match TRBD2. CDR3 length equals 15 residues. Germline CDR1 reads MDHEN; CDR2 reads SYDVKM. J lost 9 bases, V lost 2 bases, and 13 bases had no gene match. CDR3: CASSLIGTGGRGQYF. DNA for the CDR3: TGTGCCAGCAGTTTAATCGGGACGGGGGGAAGGGGGCAGTACTTC.

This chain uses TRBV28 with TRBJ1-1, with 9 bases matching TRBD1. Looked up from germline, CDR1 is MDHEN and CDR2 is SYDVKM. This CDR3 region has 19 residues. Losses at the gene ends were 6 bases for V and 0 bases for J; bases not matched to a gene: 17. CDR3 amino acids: CASSRPTGTGLLMNTEAFF. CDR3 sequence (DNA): TGTGCCAGCAGCCGGCCAACCGGGACAGGGCTGTTGATGAACACTGAAGCTTTCTTT.

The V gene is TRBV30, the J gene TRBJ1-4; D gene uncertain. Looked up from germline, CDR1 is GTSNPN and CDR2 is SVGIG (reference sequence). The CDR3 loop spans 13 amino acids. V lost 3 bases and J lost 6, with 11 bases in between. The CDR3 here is CAWRIWAHEKLFF. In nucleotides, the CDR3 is TGTGCCTGGAGAATCTGGGCCCATGAAAAACTGTTTTTT.

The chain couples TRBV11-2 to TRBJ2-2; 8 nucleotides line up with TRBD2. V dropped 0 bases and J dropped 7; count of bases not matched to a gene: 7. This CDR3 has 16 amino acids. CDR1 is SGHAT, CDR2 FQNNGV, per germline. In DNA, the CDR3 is TGTGCCAGCAGCTTAGAGGGCCAGCGGGGGCGCGGGGAGCTGTTTTTT. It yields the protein CASSLEGQRGRGELFF.

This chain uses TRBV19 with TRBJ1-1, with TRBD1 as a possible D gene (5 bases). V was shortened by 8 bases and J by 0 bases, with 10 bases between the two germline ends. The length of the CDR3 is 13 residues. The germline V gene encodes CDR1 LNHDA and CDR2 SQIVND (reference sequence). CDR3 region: CASGPTVNTEAFF. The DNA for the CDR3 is TGTGCCAGTGGACCGACAGTGAACACTGAAGCTTTCTTT.

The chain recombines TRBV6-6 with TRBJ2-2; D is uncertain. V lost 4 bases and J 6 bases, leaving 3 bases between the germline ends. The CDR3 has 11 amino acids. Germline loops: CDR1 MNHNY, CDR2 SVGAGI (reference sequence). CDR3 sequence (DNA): TGTGCCAGCAGTTTCGCCGGGGAGCTGTTTTTT. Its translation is CASSFAGELFF.

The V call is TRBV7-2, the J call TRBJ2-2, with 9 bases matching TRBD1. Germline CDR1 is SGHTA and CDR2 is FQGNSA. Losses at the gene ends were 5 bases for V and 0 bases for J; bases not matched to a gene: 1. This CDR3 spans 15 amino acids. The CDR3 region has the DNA TGTGCCAGCAGCCGGGACAGGGCGAACACCGGGGAGCTGTTTTTT. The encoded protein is CASSRDRANTGELFF. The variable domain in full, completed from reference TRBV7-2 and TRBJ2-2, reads GAGVSQSPSNKVTEKGKDVELRCDPISGHTALYWYRQSLGQGLEFLIYFQGNSAPDKSGLPSDRFSAERTGGSVSTLTIQRTQQEDSAVYLCASSRDRANTGELFFGEGSRLTVL.

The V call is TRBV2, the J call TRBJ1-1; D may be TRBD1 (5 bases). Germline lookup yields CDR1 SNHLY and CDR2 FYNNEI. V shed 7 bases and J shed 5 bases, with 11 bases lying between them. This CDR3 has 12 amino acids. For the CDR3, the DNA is TGTGCCAGCAACCAGGGCTCAACTGAAGCTTTCTTT. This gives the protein CASNQGSTEAFF.

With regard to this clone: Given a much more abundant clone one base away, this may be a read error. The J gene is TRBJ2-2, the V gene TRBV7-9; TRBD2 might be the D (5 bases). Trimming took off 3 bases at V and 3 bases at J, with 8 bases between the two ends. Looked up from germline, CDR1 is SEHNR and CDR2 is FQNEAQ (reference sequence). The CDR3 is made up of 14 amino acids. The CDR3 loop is CASSLEADTGELFF. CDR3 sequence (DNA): TGTGCCAGCAGCTTGGAAGCGGACACCGGGGAGCTGTTTTTT.

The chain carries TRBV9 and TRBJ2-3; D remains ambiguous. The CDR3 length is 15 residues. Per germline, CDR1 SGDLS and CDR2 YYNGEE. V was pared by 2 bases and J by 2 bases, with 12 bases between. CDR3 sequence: CASSVHPSTTDTQYF. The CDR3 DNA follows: TGTGCCAGCAGCGTTCACCCATCTACCACAGATACGCAGTATTTT.

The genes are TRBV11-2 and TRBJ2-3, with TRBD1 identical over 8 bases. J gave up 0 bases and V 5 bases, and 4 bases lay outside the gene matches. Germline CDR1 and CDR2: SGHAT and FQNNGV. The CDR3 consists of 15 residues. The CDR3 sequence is CASSPRDRSTDTQYF. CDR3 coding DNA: TGTGCCAGCAGCCCCCGGGACAGGAGCACAGATACGCAGTATTTT.

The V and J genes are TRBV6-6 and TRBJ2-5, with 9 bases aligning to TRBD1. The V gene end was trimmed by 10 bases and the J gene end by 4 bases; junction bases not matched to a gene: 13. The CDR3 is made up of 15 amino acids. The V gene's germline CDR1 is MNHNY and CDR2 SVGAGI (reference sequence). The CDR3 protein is CATRAGTGLLETQYF. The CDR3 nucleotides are TGTGCCACCCGGGCCGGGACAGGGCTTTTAGAGACCCAGTACTTC.

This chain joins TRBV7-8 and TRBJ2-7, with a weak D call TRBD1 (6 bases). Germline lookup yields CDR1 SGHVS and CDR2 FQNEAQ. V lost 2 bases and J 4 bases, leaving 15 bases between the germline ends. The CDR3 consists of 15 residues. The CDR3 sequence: CASSLWLMGAYEQYF. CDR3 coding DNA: TGTGCCAGCAGCTTATGGTTAATGGGGGCTTACGAGCAGTACTTC. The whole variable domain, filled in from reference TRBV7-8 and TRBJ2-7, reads GAGVSQSPRYKVAKRGQDVALRCDPISGHVSLFWYQQALGQGPEFLTYFQNEAQLDKSGLPSDRFFAERPEGSVSTLKIQRTQQEDSAVYLCASSLWLMGAYEQYFGPGTRLTVT.

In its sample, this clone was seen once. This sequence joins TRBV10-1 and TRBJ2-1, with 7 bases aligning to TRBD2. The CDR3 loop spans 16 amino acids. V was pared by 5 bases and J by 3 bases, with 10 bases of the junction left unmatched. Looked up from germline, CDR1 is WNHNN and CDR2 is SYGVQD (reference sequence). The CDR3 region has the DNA TGCGCCAGCAGTAATCAGGCGGCGGGGGACTACAATGAGCAGTTCTTC. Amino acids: CASSNQAAGDYNEQFF.

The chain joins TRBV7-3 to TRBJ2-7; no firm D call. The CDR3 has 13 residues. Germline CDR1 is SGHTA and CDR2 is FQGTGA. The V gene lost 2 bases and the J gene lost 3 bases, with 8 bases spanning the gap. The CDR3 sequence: CASSLERDYEQYF. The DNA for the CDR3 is TGTGCCAGCAGCTTAGAGCGAGACTACGAGCAGTACTTC.

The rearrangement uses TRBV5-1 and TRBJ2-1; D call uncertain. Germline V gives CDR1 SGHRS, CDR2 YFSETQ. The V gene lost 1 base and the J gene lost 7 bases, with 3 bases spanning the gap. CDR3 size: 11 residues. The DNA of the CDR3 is TGCGCCAGCAGCTTGATAAATGAGCAGTTCTTC. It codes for CASSLINEQFF. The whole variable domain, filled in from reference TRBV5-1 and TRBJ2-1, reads KAGVTQTPRYLIKTRGQQVTLSCSPISGHRSVSWYQQTPGQGLQFLFEYFSETQRNKGNFPGRFSGRQFSNSRSEMNVSTLELGDSALYLCASSLINEQFFGPGTRLTVL.

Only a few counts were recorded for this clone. Here the CDR3 DNA reads TGTGCCAGCAGCTTGGATAGGGGACTGAGGGGATACGAGCAGTACTTC. It encodes CASSLDRGLRGYEQYF. The chain joins TRBV5-5 to TRBJ2-7, with D perhaps TRBD2 (6 bases). There are 16 residues in the CDR3. Deletions cut 0 bases from V and 4 bases from J, with 17 bases between. CDR1 and CDR2 from the germline V gene are SGHKS and YYEKEE (reference sequence).